The clone carrying this T cell receptor (beta chain) was seen more than once but under ten times. Its antigen is undetermined. The CDR3 runs to 14 residues. Germline V lookup: CDR1 SGDLS, CDR2 YYNGEE. Trimming took 3 bases from V and 3 from J, leaving 10 bases between them. This entry is derived from a study of identical twins. Each cDNA held unique molecular identifiers, and template switching gave it a universal primer site. TCRdb re-called the 5' RACE reads with MiXCR, one entry per CDR3 protein. The sample contains roughly 770,000 distinct CDR3 sequences, about 20% of which appear only once. Findings of the study overall: For out-of-frame beta sequences, excess twin sharing was weaker. Partly confounded zero-insertion analyses could result from invariant MAIT and iNKT cells.

The sample also formed part of further work on T cells expressing NK-cell markers. Turning to that study: Underlying the TCR beta repertoires were sorted CD3+CD56+NKG2C+, CD3+CD56+NKG2C- and CD3+CD56-NKG2C+ T cells.

The sequence derives from a woman younger than 35 in good health. The chain links TRBV9 to TRBJ2-1; D gene uncertain. Sequenced sample: PBMCs. CDR3 DNA: TGTGCCAGCAGCGCCCTTACCAGCTACAATGAGCAGTTCTTC. It translates to CASSALTSYNEQFF.